This T cell receptor beta chain comes out of a study of cytomegalovirus exposure and HLA in healthy donors. Whole-study results and caveats: There were some public TCRs occurring in many donors, but most TCR sequences were rare. Rates of TCR association differed by HLA locus in a later analysis, with DRB1 highest and HLA-C lowest. Later findings reportedly placed an Asian-associated ancestry cluster below the approximately 620-donor mean for N-insertions. A later analysis showed HLA-associated TCR beta chains outstripping equally common others in clonal expansion.

PCR amplification relied on 60 Vbeta primers (plus 13 Jbeta primers). Assay: immunoSEQ multiplex PCR; the TCRdb copy retains only in-frame clones and omits some. Of more than 120,000 clones detected, approximately 80% appear once; the ten largest clones hold roughly 6.2%. This clone was detected only once. Antigen specificity is unknown. The J segment lost 1 base and the V segment lost 6 bases, leaving 11 bases of the junction unmatched. The CDR3 contains 17 residues. Germline CDR1 and CDR2: MDHEN and SYDVKM. The source is a middle-aged woman in good health and CMV-seropositive. The J gene is TRBJ2-7, the V gene TRBV28; 11 positions match TRBD2. Sequenced material: PBMCs. The CDR3 DNA follows: TGTGCCAGCAGGGGATACGGGACTAGCGGATCGTCCTACGAGCAGTACTTC. It specifies CASRGYGTSGSSYEQYF.